This T cell receptor beta chain was identified in a study of blood T cell repertoires in COVID-19. Across the whole study: Acute and convalescent COVID-19 specimens originated in the United States, Italy and Spain.

Generated by immunoSEQ multiplex PCR, the TCRdb table keeps only in-frame clones and is missing some. The sample lists a few hundred thousand clones, roughly 86% occurring once. Losses at the gene ends were 10 bases for V and 3 bases for J; bases not matched to a gene: 7. This CDR3 comprises 14 residues. CDR1 is MNHEY, CDR2 SMNVEV, per germline (reference sequence). The TCR originated in a woman aged 60-75 years who had recovered from COVID-19. Sequencing was carried out using PBMCs or T cells enriched from blood (not recorded which). The chain employs TRBV27 and TRBJ2-1, with 9 positions matching TRBD2. The CDR3: CATTQAGGYNEQFF. CDR3 sequence (DNA): TGTGCCACCACCCAAGCGGGAGGCTACAATGAGCAGTTCTTC.